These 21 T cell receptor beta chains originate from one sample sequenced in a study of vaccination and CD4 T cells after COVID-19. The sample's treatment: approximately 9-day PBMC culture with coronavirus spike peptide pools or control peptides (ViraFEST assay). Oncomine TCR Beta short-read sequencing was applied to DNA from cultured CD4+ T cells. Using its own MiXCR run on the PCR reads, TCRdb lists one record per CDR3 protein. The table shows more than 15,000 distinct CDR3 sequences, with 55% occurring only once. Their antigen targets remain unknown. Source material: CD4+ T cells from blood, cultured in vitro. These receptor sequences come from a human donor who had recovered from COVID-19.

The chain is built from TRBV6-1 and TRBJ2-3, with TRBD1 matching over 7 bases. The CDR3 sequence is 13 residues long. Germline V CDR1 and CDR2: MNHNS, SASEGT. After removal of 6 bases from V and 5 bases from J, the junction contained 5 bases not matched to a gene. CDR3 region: CASRNRGEDTQYF. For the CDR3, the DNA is TGTGCCAGCAGAAACAGGGGAGAAGATACGCAGTATTTT.

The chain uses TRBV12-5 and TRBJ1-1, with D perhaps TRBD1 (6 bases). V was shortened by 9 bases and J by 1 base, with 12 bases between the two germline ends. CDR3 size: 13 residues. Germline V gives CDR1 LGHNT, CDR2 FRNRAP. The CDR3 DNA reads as TGTGCTAGCGCGGGGGCCCAGAACACTGAAGCTTTCTTT. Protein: CASAGAQNTEAFF.

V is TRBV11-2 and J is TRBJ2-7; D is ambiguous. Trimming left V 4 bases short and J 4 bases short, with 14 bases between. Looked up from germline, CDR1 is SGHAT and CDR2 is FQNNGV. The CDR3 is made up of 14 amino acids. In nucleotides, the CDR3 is TGTGCCAGCAGCTCCAGGACCATGGGATACGAGCAGTACTTC. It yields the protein CASSSRTMGYEQYF.

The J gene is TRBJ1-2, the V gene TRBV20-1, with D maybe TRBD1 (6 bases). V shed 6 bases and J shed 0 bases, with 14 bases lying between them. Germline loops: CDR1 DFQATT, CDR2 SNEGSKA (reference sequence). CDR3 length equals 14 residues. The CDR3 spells CSAPRGATNYGYTF. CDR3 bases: TGCAGTGCACCGAGGGGGGCGACTAACTATGGCTACACCTTC.

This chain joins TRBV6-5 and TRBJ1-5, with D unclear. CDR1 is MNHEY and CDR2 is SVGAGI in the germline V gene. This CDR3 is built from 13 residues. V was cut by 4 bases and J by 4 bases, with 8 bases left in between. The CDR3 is CASSSVPNQPQHF. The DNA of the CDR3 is TGTGCCAGCAGTTCAGTCCCTAATCAGCCCCAGCATTTT.

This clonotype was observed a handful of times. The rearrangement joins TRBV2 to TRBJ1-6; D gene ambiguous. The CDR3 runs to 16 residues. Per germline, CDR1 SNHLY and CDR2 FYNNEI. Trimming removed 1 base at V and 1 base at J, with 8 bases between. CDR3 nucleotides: TGTGCCAGCAGTGAAGGGGTAGGGTCCTATAATTCACCCCTCCACTTT. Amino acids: CASSEGVGSYNSPLHF.

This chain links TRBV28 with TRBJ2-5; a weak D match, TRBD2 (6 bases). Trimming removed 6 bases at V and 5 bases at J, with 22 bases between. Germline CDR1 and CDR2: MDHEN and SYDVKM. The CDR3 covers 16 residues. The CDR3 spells CASSQGGGPVTETQYF. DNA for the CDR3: TGTGCCAGCAGCCAGGGAGGAGGGCCTGTTACGGAGACCCAGTACTTC.

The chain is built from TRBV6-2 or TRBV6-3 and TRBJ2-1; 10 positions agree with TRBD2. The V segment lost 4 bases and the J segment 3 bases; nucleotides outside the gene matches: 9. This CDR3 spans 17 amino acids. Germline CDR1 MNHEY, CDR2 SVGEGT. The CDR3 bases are TGTGCCAGCAGTTCCCTCCGACTAGCGGGTAACTACAATGAGCAGTTCTTC. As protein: CASSSLRLAGNYNEQFF.

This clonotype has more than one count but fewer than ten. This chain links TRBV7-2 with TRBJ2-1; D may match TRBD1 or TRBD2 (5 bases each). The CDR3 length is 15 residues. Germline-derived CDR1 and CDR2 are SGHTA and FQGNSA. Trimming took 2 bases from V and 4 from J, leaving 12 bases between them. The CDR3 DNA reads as TGTGCCAGCAGCTTAATGGGAGCAGGGTACAATGAGCAGTTCTTC. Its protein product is CASSLMGAGYNEQFF.

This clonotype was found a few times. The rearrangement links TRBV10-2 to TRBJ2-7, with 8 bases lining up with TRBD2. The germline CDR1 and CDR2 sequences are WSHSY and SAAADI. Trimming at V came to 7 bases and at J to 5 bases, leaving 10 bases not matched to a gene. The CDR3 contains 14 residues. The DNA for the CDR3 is TGCGCCAGCACCCGGGGGGGGCCCGGCGACGAGCAGTACTTC. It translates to CASTRGGPGDEQYF.

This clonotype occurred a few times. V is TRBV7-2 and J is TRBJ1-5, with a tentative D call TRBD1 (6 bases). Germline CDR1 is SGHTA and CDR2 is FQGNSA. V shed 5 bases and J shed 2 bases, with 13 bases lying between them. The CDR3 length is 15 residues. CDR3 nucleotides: TGTGCCAGCAGCCCCGGACAGAGTGGCAATCAGCCCCAGCATTTT. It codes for CASSPGQSGNQPQHF. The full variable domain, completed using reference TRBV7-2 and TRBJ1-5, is GAGVSQSPSNKVTEKGKDVELRCDPISGHTALYWYRQSLGQGLEFLIYFQGNSAPDKSGLPSDRFSAERTGGSVSTLTIQRTQQEDSAVYLCASSPGQSGNQPQHFGDGTRLSIL.

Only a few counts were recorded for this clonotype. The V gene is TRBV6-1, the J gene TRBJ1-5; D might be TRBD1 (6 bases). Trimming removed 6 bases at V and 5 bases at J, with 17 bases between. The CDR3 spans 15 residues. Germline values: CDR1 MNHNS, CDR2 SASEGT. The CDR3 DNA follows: TGTGCCAGCAGAAACCTCATGGACAGAGATCAGCCCCAGCATTTT. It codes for CASRNLMDRDQPQHF.

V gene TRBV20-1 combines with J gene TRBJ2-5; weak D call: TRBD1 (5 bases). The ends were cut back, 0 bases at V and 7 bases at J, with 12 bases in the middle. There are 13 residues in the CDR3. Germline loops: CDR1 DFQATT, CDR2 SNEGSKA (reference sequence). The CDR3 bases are TGCAGTGCTAGAGAGGGGCAAGCAGGGACCCAGTACTTC. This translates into CSAREGQAGTQYF.

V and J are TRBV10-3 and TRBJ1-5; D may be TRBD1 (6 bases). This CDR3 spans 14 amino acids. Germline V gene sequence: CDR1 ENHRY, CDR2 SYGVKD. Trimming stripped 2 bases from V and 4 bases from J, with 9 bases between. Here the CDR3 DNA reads TGTGCCATCAGTGAGAGGACAGCTAATCAGCCCCAGCATTTT. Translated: CAISERTANQPQHF.

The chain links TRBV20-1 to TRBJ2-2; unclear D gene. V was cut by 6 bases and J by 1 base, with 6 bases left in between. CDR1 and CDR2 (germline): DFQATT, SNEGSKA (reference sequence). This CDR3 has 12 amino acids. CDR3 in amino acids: CSAPWNTGELFF. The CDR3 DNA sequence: TGCAGTGCACCTTGGAACACCGGGGAGCTGTTTTTT.

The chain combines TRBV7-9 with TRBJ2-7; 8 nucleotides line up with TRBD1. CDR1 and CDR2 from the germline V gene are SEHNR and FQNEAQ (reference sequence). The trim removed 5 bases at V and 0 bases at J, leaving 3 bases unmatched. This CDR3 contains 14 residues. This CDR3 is CASSDTGGSYEQYF. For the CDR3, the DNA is TGTGCCAGCAGCGACACAGGGGGCTCCTACGAGCAGTACTTC.

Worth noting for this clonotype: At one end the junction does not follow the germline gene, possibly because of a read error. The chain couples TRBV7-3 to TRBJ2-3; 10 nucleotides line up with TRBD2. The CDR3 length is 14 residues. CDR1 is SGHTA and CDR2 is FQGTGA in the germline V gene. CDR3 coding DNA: TGTGCTAGCAGCCCCGGGACTAGCGAAAATACGCAGTATTTT. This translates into CASSPGTSENTQYF.

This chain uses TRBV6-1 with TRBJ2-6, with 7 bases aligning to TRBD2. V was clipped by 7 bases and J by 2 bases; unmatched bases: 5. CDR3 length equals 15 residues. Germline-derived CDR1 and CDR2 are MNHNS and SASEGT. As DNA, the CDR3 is TGTGCCAGCAAGGATGCGGGAGCTGGGGCCAACGTCCTGACTTTC. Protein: CASKDAGAGANVLTF.

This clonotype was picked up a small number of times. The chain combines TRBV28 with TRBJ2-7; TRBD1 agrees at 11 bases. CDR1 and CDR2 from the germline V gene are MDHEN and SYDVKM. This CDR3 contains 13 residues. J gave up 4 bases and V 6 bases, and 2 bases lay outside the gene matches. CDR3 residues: CASRGQGVYEQYF. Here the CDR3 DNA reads TGTGCCAGCAGGGGACAGGGGGTTTACGAGCAGTACTTC.

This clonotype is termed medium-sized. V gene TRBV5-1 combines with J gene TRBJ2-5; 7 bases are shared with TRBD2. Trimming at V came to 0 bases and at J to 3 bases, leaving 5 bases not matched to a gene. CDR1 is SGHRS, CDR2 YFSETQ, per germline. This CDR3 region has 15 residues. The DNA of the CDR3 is TGCGCCAGCAGCTTGGGGGGAAGCGGGGAAGAGACCCAGTACTTC. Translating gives CASSLGGSGEETQYF.

In DNA, the CDR3 is TGTGCCAGCAGTCCTGGGGGACACCCCTCGACAACTAATGAAAAACTGTTTTTT. Its translation: CASSPGGHPSTTNEKLFF. The gene calls are TRBV6-2 or TRBV6-3 and TRBJ1-4; a weak D match, TRBD1 (6 bases). Trimming cost V 5 bases and J 0 bases, with 19 bases left between them. Germline values: CDR1 MNHEY, CDR2 SVGEGT. CDR3 length: 18 amino acids.